This T cell receptor (beta chain) was captured by sequencing in a study of graft-versus-host responses after intestinal transplantation. The CDR3 sequence is 14 residues long. With V trimmed by 3 bases and J by 5 bases, 4 bases remained unmatched. Germline V gene lookup returns CDR1 MGHRA and CDR2 YSYEKL. As for this clone: Its antigen is undetermined.

TCRdb's copy holds only in-frame clones and misses some; the assay was immunoSEQ multiplex PCR. This table has over 100,000 clones, 90% to 95% appearing once. V is TRBV4-1 and J is TRBJ2-7; TRBD2 matches at 10 bases. The TCR sequence derives from a human donor who received an intestinal transplant. Sequenced here: unstimulated CD8+ T cells sorted from spleen or lymph node cells, sampled before intestinal transplant. This CDR3 is CASSQVGLANEQYF. The CDR3 bases are TGCGCCAGCAGCCAGGTGGGACTAGCGAACGAGCAGTACTTC.